Each of the 18 T cell receptor beta chains below was sequenced from the same sample in a study of cytomegalovirus exposure and HLA in healthy donors. Repertoires were generated with immunoSEQ multiplex PCR, while TCRdb's copy carries only in-frame clones and drops some. Of 250,000 to 350,000 clones listed, 85% to 90% are singletons. The material sequenced was PBMCs. The source is a woman aged 18 to 35 in good health and CMV-seronegative.

Only one count was recorded for this clone. The chain has TRBV5-1 and TRBJ2-2; D remains ambiguous. The CDR3 is made up of 15 amino acids. The germline V gene has CDR1 SGHRS and CDR2 YFSETQ. V lost 0 bases and J 4 bases, leaving 10 bases between the germline ends. The CDR3 sequence: CASSLGNFGTGELFF. DNA for the CDR3: TGCGCCAGCAGCTTGGGAAATTTCGGCACCGGGGAGCTGTTTTTT.

This sequence joins TRBV6-6 and TRBJ2-7; the D gene is possibly TRBD2 (5 bases). The germline V gene encodes CDR1 MNHNY and CDR2 SVGAGI (reference sequence). Trimming pared 5 bases from V and 3 bases from J, leaving 11 bases between. This CDR3 has 13 residues. CDR3 sequence: CASSLRVYYEQYF. CDR3 bases: TGTGCCAGCAGTCTGAGGGTTTACTACGAGCAGTACTTC.

The J gene is TRBJ2-2, the V gene TRBV10-1, with D possibly TRBD1 on 6 matching bases. CDR3 size: 13 residues. Germline CDR1 and CDR2: WNHNN and SYGVQD (reference sequence). Trimming removed 5 bases at V and 5 bases at J, with 9 bases between. CDR3 region: CASSLRGTGELFF. The CDR3 bases are TGCGCCAGCAGTTTAAGGGGGACCGGGGAGCTGTTTTTT.

The CDR3 DNA reads TGTGCCAGCAGCTTAGACCCCCTAGACGGATACAATGAGCAGTTCTTC. This encodes CASSLDPLDGYNEQFF. The chain carries TRBV11-2 and TRBJ2-1, with D hard to call. V dropped 0 bases and J dropped 4 bases, with 13 bases sitting between them. Germline V gives CDR1 SGHAT, CDR2 FQNNGV. The CDR3 runs 16 residues.

V and J are TRBV5-1 and TRBJ1-3; a weak D match, TRBD1 (5 bases). Trimming shortened V by 4 bases and J by 0 bases, and 14 bases separated the two germline ends. Looked up from germline, CDR1 is SGHRS and CDR2 is YFSETQ. The CDR3 is 16 amino acids. The CDR3 coding sequence is TGCGCCAGCAGCACAAGGGGCCCGAGCTCTGGAAACACCATATATTTT. Translated, it gives CASSTRGPSSGNTIYF.

The chain employs TRBV15 and TRBJ1-6, with 9 bases that match TRBD1. Germline V lookup: CDR1 LNHNV, CDR2 YYDKDF (reference sequence). This CDR3 comprises 15 residues. V lost 5 bases and J lost 3; bases outside the gene matches: 2. The CDR3 loop is CATSVDRGYNSPLHF. The CDR3 DNA sequence: TGTGCCACCAGCGTGGACAGGGGCTATAATTCACCCCTCCACTTT.

V gene TRBV6-5 combines with J gene TRBJ1-1; maybe TRBD1 (6 bases). V was shortened by 4 bases and J by 1 base, with 13 bases between the two germline ends. This CDR3 region has 15 residues. The germline CDR1 and CDR2 sequences are MNHEY and SVGAGI. CDR3 in DNA: TGTGCCAGCAGTTTGGATGACAGGTGGAACACTGAAGCTTTCTTT. Residues: CASSLDDRWNTEAFF.

The chain carries TRBV6-5 and TRBJ2-7, with a weak D call TRBD1 (6 bases). The germline CDR1 and CDR2 sequences are MNHEY and SVGAGI. Trimming cost V 2 bases and J 7 bases, with 15 bases left between them. The length of the CDR3 is 14 residues. The CDR3 bases are TGTGCCAGCAGTTACACGCAGGGGCGTGAAGAGCAGTACTTC. Its translation is CASSYTQGREEQYF.

This clone was seen only a few times. This sequence joins TRBV2 and TRBJ1-5; 10 bases fit TRBD1. This CDR3 region has 14 residues. Per germline, CDR1 SNHLY and CDR2 FYNNEI. V lost 6 bases and J lost 1; bases outside the gene matches: 0. This CDR3 is CASRGQGSNQPQHF. The CDR3 DNA reads as TGTGCCAGCAGGGGACAGGGGAGCAATCAGCCCCAGCATTTT.

This clone was recorded only once. This chain uses TRBV6-5 with TRBJ1-2; D not certain. With 2 bases removed from V and 2 bases from J, the gap between germline ends came to 6 bases. The CDR3 runs to 13 residues. Germline CDR1 MNHEY, CDR2 SVGAGI. CDR3: CASSYTINYGYTF. CDR3 in DNA: TGTGCCAGCAGTTACACAATCAACTATGGCTACACCTTC.

The chain links TRBV11-3 to TRBJ2-7, with TRBD1 matching over 12 bases. Germline CDR1 and CDR2: SGHNT and YENEEA. With V trimmed by 4 bases and J by 5 bases, 6 bases remained unmatched. The CDR3 runs 15 residues. CDR3 sequence reads: CASSSGQGAWDEQYF. CDR3 in DNA: TGTGCCAGCAGCTCGGGACAGGGGGCTTGGGACGAGCAGTACTTC. Using reference TRBV11-3 and TRBJ2-7 for the parts outside the CDR3, the full variable domain is EAGVVQSPRYKIIEKKQPVAFWCNPISGHNTLYWYLQNLGQGPELLIRYENEEAVDDSQLPKDRFSAERLKGVDSTLKIQPAELGDSAVYLCASSSGQGAWDEQYFGPGTRLTVT.

The CDR3 DNA follows: TGTGCCAGCAGCTTAGCCGGTCGCGGGAGCCCTCTGGATACGCAGTATTTT. Translating it yields CASSLAGRGSPLDTQYF. This rearrangement joins TRBV7-7 to TRBJ2-3; 7 bases are a match to TRBD2. This CDR3 has 17 amino acids. The germline V gene encodes CDR1 SSHAT and CDR2 FNYEAQ (reference sequence). Trimming removed 0 bases from V and 6 bases from J; junction bases left unmatched: 12.

In the case of this clone: One end of the junction does not line up with germline, which may come from a read error. V gene TRBV6-1 combines with J gene TRBJ1-5; tentative D call: TRBD1 (5 bases). Germline V gene data show CDR1 as MNHNS and CDR2 as SASEGT. The CDR3 is made up of 12 amino acids. CDR3 nucleotide sequence: TGTGCCGGCAGGACACAGAATCAGCCCCAGCATTTT. Translating gives CAGRTQNQPQHF.

The V and J genes are TRBV5-1 and TRBJ2-3; D ambiguous. Per germline, CDR1 SGHRS and CDR2 YFSETQ. V lost 0 bases to trimming and J lost 3 bases, with 5 bases between them. This CDR3 region has 13 residues. The CDR3 DNA is TGCGCCAGCAGCTTGGAAGCGACAGATACGCAGTATTTT. Translating it yields CASSLEATDTQYF.

The chain recombines TRBV27 with TRBJ2-5, with D possibly being TRBD2 (5 bases). This CDR3 spans 14 amino acids. The germline CDR1 and CDR2 sequences are MNHEY and SMNVEV (reference sequence). Trimming took 4 bases from V and 1 from J, leaving 10 bases between them. The CDR3 coding sequence is TGTGCCAGCAGTTCTCTAGCAATCCAAGAGACCCAGTACTTC. It specifies CASSSLAIQETQYF.

The J gene is TRBJ1-5, the V gene TRBV6-1; no reliable D call. This CDR3 comprises 15 residues. CDR1 MNHNS and CDR2 SASEGT come from the germline V gene. With 4 bases removed from V and 2 bases from J, the gap between germline ends came to 12 bases. The CDR3, as DNA: TGTGCCAGCAGTGGGTGGCAGGCCCGCAATCAGCCCCAGCATTTT. This translates into CASSGWQARNQPQHF.

J is TRBJ2-7 and V is TRBV5-1; 7 bases line up with TRBD2. The V gene end was trimmed by 4 bases and the J gene end by 0 bases; junction bases not matched to a gene: 10. This CDR3 has 16 amino acids. Per germline, CDR1 SGHRS and CDR2 YFSETQ. DNA of the CDR3: TGCGCCAGCAGCCCATGGAGACGGGGGGACTCCTACGAGCAGTACTTC. Translating gives CASSPWRRGDSYEQYF.

This chain joins TRBV5-1 and TRBJ1-2; 10 bases fit TRBD1. This CDR3 comprises 16 residues. CDR1 is SGHRS and CDR2 is YFSETQ in the germline V gene. Trimming at V came to 6 bases and at J to 7 bases, leaving 15 bases not matched to a gene. The CDR3, as DNA: TGCGCCAGCACCGGTAGTCCGGGACAGGGGTTCGGTGGCTACACCTTC. Translated, it gives CASTGSPGQGFGGYTF.